This TCR beta chain originates from a study of T cells in women clearing cervical HPV infection. Points on this clone: Its antigen is not identified. Read sequence stops 3 residues before the CDR3 end, and the germline J gene provides the missing end.

Study findings and constraints: TRBV6-7 relative abundance averaged roughly 0.099% in cases and approximately 0.15% in controls. CIN3+ cases had significantly higher TCR repertoire richness than controls, but evenness did not differ. T-cell numbers per sample were unknown and may explain richness differences.

TCR beta CDR3 amplified by multiplex PCR from about 1200 ng genomic DNA. Using immunoSEQ multiplex PCR, the repertoire was profiled, and TCRdb retains in-frame clones only, with some absent. This sample contains some 40,000 clones. The V end lost 1 base, the J end lost 3 bases, and 10 bases lay between the germline ends. The CDR3 consists of 14 residues. Germline V lookup: CDR1 LNHDA, CDR2 SQIVND (reference sequence). This TCR was sampled from a woman between 18 and 70 years old with a cervical HPV16 infection that either progressed to CIN3+ or cleared (not recorded which). The rearrangement links TRBV19 to TRBJ2-7; D not resolved. What was sequenced was blood buffy coat. The sequenced CDR3 bases are TGTGCCAGTAGTATAGGTTTCCCCTACTACGAG. This encodes CASSIGFPYYE. In full, the CDR3 is CASSIGFPYYEQYF.